This TCR beta chain came from a study of cytomegalovirus exposure and HLA in healthy donors. As for this clone: The antigen remains undetermined.

The PCR was carried out with 60 Vbeta primers and 13 Jbeta primers. In the original workflow: The count from a later analysis was 79 million or so unique TCR beta chains, 9.5 million to 13 million of them shared. Data came from immunoSEQ multiplex PCR; TCRdb stores just in-frame clones and leaves some out. V, J and clone size reflect that table, while D and trimming were determined from the DNA. The table records over 150,000 clones, around 80% of them present only once. General observations from the study: The authors enumerated over 150 TCR beta chains as linked to cytomegalovirus.

The specimen was PBMCs. This receptor was identified in an older woman in good health and CMV-seropositive.

CDR3 DNA: TGTGCCACCAGCAGAGAAGACAGGACGTATCAGCCCCAGCATTTT. Its protein product is CATSREDRTYQPQHF. V is TRBV15 and J is TRBJ1-5; D may be TRBD1 (6 bases). V was shortened by 0 bases and J by 5 bases, with 11 bases between the two germline ends. The CDR3 totals 15 residues. From germline, CDR1 is LNHNV and CDR2 YYDKDF (reference sequence).